These 18 T cell receptor beta chains originate from one sample sequenced in a study of shared clonotypes between healthy human individuals. The data were produced by immunoSEQ multiplex PCR, yet TCRdb's version contains in-frame clones alone and is incomplete. The sample lists more than 550,000 clones, 90% occurring once. The specimen sequenced was memory CD8+ T cells from PBMCs. This sample's subset: CD45RO+ cells pooled with CCR7-negative TemRA cells. The receptors originated from a young man in good health. Some clones in this sample may be carry-over from other donors' samples.

The chain links TRBV27 to TRBJ2-1; D gene uncertain. The germline V gene has CDR1 MNHEY and CDR2 SMNVEV (reference sequence). The CDR3 is made up of 14 amino acids. Trimming removed 4 bases from V and 7 bases from J, with 14 bases in between. The CDR3 DNA sequence: TGTGCCAGCAGTTCCCAGGTAGTTCCGAATGAGCAGTTCTTC. Amino acids: CASSSQVVPNEQFF.

This clone was counted only a few times. The chain recombines TRBV29-1 with TRBJ1-3, with 10 bases fitting TRBD1. V shed 0 bases and J 4 bases; nucleotides not matched to a gene: 6. CDR3 length: 16 amino acids. CDR1 is SQVTM and CDR2 is ANQGSEA in the germline V gene. CDR3 protein: CSVEDRDRGYGNTIYF. The DNA of the CDR3 is TGCAGCGTTGAAGATAGGGACAGGGGCTACGGAAACACCATATATTTT.

The chain carries TRBV7-2 and TRBJ2-7; D may be TRBD1 (6 bases). The CDR3 totals 16 residues. Germline V gives CDR1 SGHTA, CDR2 FQGNSA. Between the trimmed V and J ends, which lost 2 bases and 5 bases, there was a span of 19 bases. CDR3: CASSLPSGGPLDEQYF. Here the CDR3 DNA reads TGTGCCAGCAGCTTACCAAGTGGGGGCCCCCTGGACGAGCAGTACTTC.

This chain links TRBV5-1 with TRBJ2-7, with 7 positions matching TRBD1. The CDR3 runs to 15 residues. Trimming took 4 bases from V and 2 from J; bases not matched to a gene: 9. The germline V gene encodes CDR1 SGHRS and CDR2 YFSETQ. CDR3 nucleotides: TGCGCCAGCAGCGATCGGCAGGGGGTCGCCTACGAGCAGTACTTC. Its protein is CASSDRQGVAYEQYF.

This chain joins TRBV2 and TRBJ2-7; D unclear. Germline V lookup: CDR1 SNHLY, CDR2 FYNNEI. Trimming shortened V by 4 bases and J by 3 bases, and 10 bases separated the two germline ends. The CDR3 is 13 residues long. In DNA form, the CDR3 reads TGTGCCAGCAGTGGGAAGCTGAGCTACGAGCAGTACTTC. Translation gives CASSGKLSYEQYF.

The chain employs TRBV5-1 and TRBJ1-2; no firm D call. The V and J ends lost 2 bases and 4 bases respectively, with 6 bases between them. The CDR3 sequence is 12 residues long. Germline assignment: CDR1 SGHRS and CDR2 YFSETQ. The CDR3 DNA follows: TGCGCCAGCAGCTTACAATCCTATGGCTACACCTTC. Translating it yields CASSLQSYGYTF.

Worth noting for this clone: The junction departs from germline at one end; a sequencing error may be responsible. Other DNA sequences of this sample code for an identical CDR3. V usage is TRBV28 and J usage is TRBJ1-1, with D unresolved. This CDR3 spans 15 amino acids. In germline, CDR1 is MDHEN, CDR2 SYDVKM. The CDR3: CASLPRALDHTEAFF. Written as DNA, the CDR3 is TGTGCCAGCCTACCCCGGGCCCTCGACCACACTGAAGCCTTCTTT.

This clone showed up just a few times. The genes are TRBV28 and TRBJ1-4; no reliable D call. Deletions cut 4 bases from V and 2 bases from J, with 5 bases between. In germline, CDR1 is MDHEN, CDR2 SYDVKM. CDR3 length: 13 residues. CDR3 bases: TGTGCCAGCAGTTCCGTCACTAATGAAAAACTGTTTTTT. Its translation: CASSSVTNEKLFF.

The CDR3: CASSQADGSSYEQYF. Here the CDR3 DNA reads TGTGCCAGCAGCCAAGCGGACGGGAGCTCCTACGAGCAGTACTTC. The V and J genes are TRBV4-2 and TRBJ2-7, with D maybe TRBD2 (6 bases). The CDR3 has 15 amino acids. Trimming removed 1 base at V and 0 bases at J, with 10 bases between. CDR1 is LGHNA, CDR2 YNFKEQ, per germline.

With regard to this clone: Other DNA variants within this sample encode the same CDR3. J is TRBJ2-5 and V is TRBV7-9; 15 bases agree with TRBD2. CDR1 SEHNR and CDR2 FQNEAQ come from the germline V gene (reference sequence). V gave up 5 bases and J gave up 2 bases; unmatched junction bases: 0. The CDR3 has 15 amino acids. CDR3 DNA sequence: TGTGCCAGCAGCGGGACTAGCGGGGGGCAAGAGACCCAGTACTTC. It yields the protein CASSGTSGGQETQYF.

The V gene is TRBV5-6, the J gene TRBJ2-7, with D maybe TRBD1 (5 bases). The length of the CDR3 is 14 residues. CDR1 SGHDT and CDR2 YYEEEE come from the germline V gene. Trimming shortened V by 2 bases and J by 1 base, and 10 bases separated the two germline ends. CDR3 protein: CASSFQGDSYEQYF. The CDR3 region has the DNA TGTGCCAGCAGCTTTCAGGGCGATTCCTACGAGCAGTACTTC.

The V call is TRBV10-2, the J call TRBJ2-7, with TRBD2 matching 8 bases. Germline-derived CDR1 and CDR2 are WSHSY and SAAADI. The CDR3 consists of 17 residues. Trimming at V came to 4 bases and at J to 6 bases, leaving 17 bases not matched to a gene. CDR3 bases: TGCGCCAGCAGTGGACCGGGGGGCAGCGGGAGTGCGATCGAGCAGTACTTC. Its translation is CASSGPGGSGSAIEQYF.

This clone showed up just a few times. The V and J genes are TRBV27 and TRBJ1-5; D is ambiguous. The CDR3 runs 14 residues. Germline V gives CDR1 MNHEY, CDR2 SMNVEV (reference sequence). Trimming took 6 bases from V and 0 from J, leaving 9 bases between them. CDR3 DNA sequence: TGTGCCAGCAGGGAGGCGTTTAGCAATCAGCCCCAGCATTTT. Protein sequence: CASREAFSNQPQHF.

The chain recombines TRBV7-9 with TRBJ2-3; 8 bases fit TRBD2. J was trimmed by 4 bases and V by 3 bases; bases with no gene match: 9. Germline lookup yields CDR1 SEHNR and CDR2 FQNEAQ (reference sequence). The CDR3 is made up of 16 amino acids. CDR3 amino acids: CASSFRSGKDPDTQYF. CDR3 in DNA: TGTGCCAGCAGCTTTCGTAGCGGGAAGGATCCAGATACGCAGTATTTT.

This sequence joins TRBV14 and TRBJ2-7; D not resolved. Germline values: CDR1 SGHDN, CDR2 FVKESK. This CDR3 has 13 amino acids. Trimming removed 3 bases at V and 3 bases at J, with 9 bases between. The CDR3 DNA reads TGTGCCAGCAGCCATGGGCCAATCTACGAGCAGTACTTC. Translating it yields CASSHGPIYEQYF.

This clone was seen only once. The rearrangement joins TRBV9 to TRBJ2-7; D is unclear. Germline V gene data show CDR1 as SGDLS and CDR2 as YYNGEE. CDR3 length: 13 residues. Trimming pared 4 bases from V and 0 bases from J, leaving 8 bases between. The CDR3 bases are TGTGCCAGCAGCCCCCCCAGCTCCTACGAGCAGTACTTC. Residues: CASSPPSSYEQYF. Full variable domain (outside the CDR3, taken from reference TRBV9 and TRBJ2-7): DSGVTQTPKHLITATGQRVTLRCSPRSGDLSVYWYQQSLDQGLQFLIQYYNGEERAKGNILERFSAQQFPDLHSELNLSSLELGDSALYFCASSPPSSYEQYFGPGTRLTVT.

The chain joins TRBV13 to TRBJ1-5; TRBD1 might be the D (5 bases). The CDR3 loop spans 13 amino acids. V dropped 1 base and J dropped 6 bases, with 7 bases sitting between them. The germline CDR1 and CDR2 sequences are PRHDT and FYEKMQ (reference sequence). CDR3 sequence reads: CASSLERGQPQHF. The CDR3 coding sequence is TGTGCCAGCAGCTTAGAAAGGGGTCAGCCCCAGCATTTT.

This clone was counted once. This chain connects TRBV27 to TRBJ2-7; D gene ambiguous. CDR3 size: 14 residues. Trimming took off 3 bases at V and 4 bases at J, with 13 bases between the two ends. Germline CDR1 and CDR2: MNHEY and SMNVEV (reference sequence). CDR3 sequence reads: CASSFRRTLYEQYF. The CDR3 nucleotides read TGTGCCAGCAGTTTTAGGCGGACCCTGTACGAGCAGTACTTC.